These 29 T cell receptor beta chains share one sample of origin, sequenced in a study of cytomegalovirus exposure and HLA in healthy donors (dated by TCRdb to about 2017). Library preparation used the immunoSEQ multiplex PCR assay. For the multiplex PCR, a mixture combining 60 forward primers for TCR Vbeta segments and 13 reverse primers for TCR Jbeta segments was used. The source is immuneACCESS, and TCRdb retained only in-frame sequences with V and J called. Part of the clones is not carried over; for the studies checked, unresolved V genes explain less than half of this, and the remainder is unexplained. The sample table lists under 130,000 clones, about 79% of them with a count of one. The biggest ten clones account for 2.6% of the sample. Sequences were obtained from PBMCs. The origin of the receptors is a man aged 50 to 60 in good health and CMV-seropositive.

This rearrangement joins TRBV5-1 to TRBJ2-1; TRBD2 matches 9 bases. The CDR3 runs to 14 residues. After removal of 2 bases from V and 7 bases from J, the junction contained 4 bases not matched to a gene. CDR1 is SGHRS, CDR2 YFSETQ, per germline. The CDR3 is CASSLGTSQNEQFF. Written as DNA, the CDR3 is TGCGCCAGCAGCTTAGGGACTAGCCAGAATGAGCAGTTCTTC.

The gene calls are TRBV4-1 and TRBJ1-1; no firm D call. V was pared by 0 bases and J by 3 bases, with 11 bases between. This CDR3 spans 15 amino acids. Germline values: CDR1 MGHRA, CDR2 YSYEKL. CDR3 region: CASSQDRGRDTEAFF. In DNA form, the CDR3 reads TGCGCCAGCAGCCAAGATCGCGGGAGGGACACTGAAGCTTTCTTT.

V is TRBV7-8 and J is TRBJ2-3; 10 positions agree with TRBD2. In germline, CDR1 is SGHVS, CDR2 FQNEAQ. V was clipped by 4 bases and J by 9 bases; unmatched bases: 13. There are 16 residues in the CDR3. For the CDR3, the DNA is TGTGCCAGCAGCTCCCGGGAGGGCCTAGCGGGGGTAACGCAGTATTTT. Its translation is CASSSREGLAGVTQYF.

The chain is built from TRBV29-1 and TRBJ2-7, with 10 bases lining up with TRBD2. V lost 6 bases and J lost 3; bases outside the gene matches: 20. Germline values: CDR1 SQVTM, CDR2 ANQGSEA. The CDR3 spans 18 residues. The CDR3 sequence is CSVVGASGRGVLGYEQYF. In DNA, the CDR3 is TGCAGCGTAGTGGGGGCTAGCGGGAGAGGCGTACTAGGCTACGAGCAGTACTTC.

This clone was recorded a few times. CDR3 in DNA: TGTGCCAGCAGTAAAGGGACTTACTACGCTGAAGCTTTCTTT. Translated: CASSKGTYYAEAFF. The chain recombines TRBV5-8 with TRBJ1-1; possible D gene TRBD1, 5 bases. V was clipped by 5 bases and J by 6 bases, with 17 bases between them. CDR1 SGHTS and CDR2 YDEGEE come from the germline V gene. The CDR3 totals 14 residues.

A few counts support this clone. The junction differs from germline at one of its ends, possibly a read error. This chain connects TRBV6-1 to TRBJ2-7, with 8 nucleotides matching TRBD2. The CDR3 is 16 residues long. Germline V gives CDR1 MNHNS, CDR2 SASEGT. The CDR3 region has the DNA TGTGCCATCAGTGAAGGACTAGCCGATCTCGCCTACGAGCAGTACTTC. Protein: CAISEGLADLAYEQYF.

V gene TRBV6-5 combines with J gene TRBJ1-2, with D uncertain. This CDR3 is 13 amino acids long. Germline V gene lookup returns CDR1 MNHEY and CDR2 SVGAGI. V lost 7 bases and J lost 6, with 15 bases in between. This chain's CDR3 is CASKRFEADGYTF. The CDR3 region has the DNA TGTGCCAGCAAGCGTTTCGAGGCGGATGGCTACACCTTC.

This clone appeared a few times. J is TRBJ2-7 and V is TRBV19; weak D call: TRBD2 (6 bases). The CDR3 extends over 13 amino acids. Germline CDR1 LNHDA, CDR2 SQIVND (reference sequence). Between the trimmed V and J ends, which lost 6 bases and 0 bases, there was a span of 9 bases. CDR3 nucleotide sequence: TGTGCCAGTAGGGGCGGGACCTCCTACGAGCAGTACTTC. Translation gives CASRGGTSYEQYF.

V and J are TRBV2 and TRBJ1-2, with D hard to call. The CDR3 contains 12 residues. V was pared by 6 bases and J by 4 bases, with 9 bases between. In germline, CDR1 is SNHLY, CDR2 FYNNEI. The CDR3 DNA reads as TGTGCCAGCAGGAGGGATTCCTATGGCTACACCTTC. It translates to CASRRDSYGYTF.

This clone was counted only a few times. The chain is built from TRBV6-1 and TRBJ1-1, with a possible D match to TRBD1 (5 bases). From germline, CDR1 is MNHNS and CDR2 SASEGT. The CDR3 length is 13 residues. The germline V and J ends were trimmed by 7 bases and 1 base, with 10 bases remaining between them. In DNA, the CDR3 is TGTGCCAGCACGACAGCCGCGAACACTGAAGCTTTCTTT. Its translation: CASTTAANTEAFF.

This clone has just a few counts. This chain links TRBV5-8 with TRBJ1-3; D is ambiguous. The V end lost 0 bases, the J end lost 0 bases, and 7 bases lay between the germline ends. Germline CDR1 SGHTS, CDR2 YDEGEE. The CDR3 totals 15 residues. CDR3 region: CASSLGTVSGNTIYF. The CDR3 bases are TGTGCCAGCAGCTTGGGCACAGTCTCTGGAAACACCATATATTTT.

The genes are TRBV5-1 and TRBJ2-5, with a tentative D call TRBD2 (7 bases). V was clipped by 5 bases and J by 4 bases, with 15 bases between them. Germline V gene data show CDR1 as SGHRS and CDR2 as YFSETQ. The CDR3 is 14 residues long. In DNA form, the CDR3 reads TGCGCCAGCAGAGGGGGGGGACTATCAGAGACCCAGTACTTC. Its protein is CASRGGGLSETQYF.

V is TRBV7-3 and J is TRBJ2-4; D remains unclear. V was cut by 6 bases and J by 6 bases, with 6 bases left in between. The CDR3 runs 11 residues. Per the germline V gene, CDR1 is SGHTA and CDR2 is FQGTGA. This CDR3 reads CASRSGNIQYF. In nucleotides, the CDR3 is TGTGCCAGCAGGTCGGGAAACATTCAGTACTTC. The variable domain in full, completed from reference TRBV7-3 and TRBJ2-4, reads GAGVSQTPSNKVTEKGKYVELRCDPISGHTALYWYRQSLGQGPEFLIYFQGTGAADDSGLPNDRFFAVRPEGSVSTLKIQRTERGDSAVYLCASRSGNIQYFGAGTRLSVL.

The rearrangement uses TRBV5-1 and TRBJ2-1, with unresolved D. The ends were cut back, 0 bases at V and 8 bases at J, with 12 bases in the middle. The germline V gene has CDR1 SGHRS and CDR2 YFSETQ. The CDR3 is made up of 14 amino acids. The CDR3 nucleotides read TGCGCCAGCAGCTTGGAGGCCGGGTTTGATGAGCAGTTCTTC. This sequence encodes CASSLEAGFDEQFF.

The V and J genes are TRBV5-1 and TRBJ2-1; the match to TRBD2 covers 7 bases. Germline CDR1 and CDR2: SGHRS and YFSETQ. V was clipped by 1 base and J by 5 bases; unmatched bases: 6. This CDR3 spans 15 amino acids. The CDR3 sequence is CASSLFSGFDNEQFF. The DNA of the CDR3 is TGCGCCAGCAGCTTGTTTAGCGGGTTTGACAATGAGCAGTTCTTC.

The chain employs TRBV4-1 and TRBJ1-2; D might be TRBD1 (5 bases). Germline loops: CDR1 MGHRA, CDR2 YSYEKL. The V end was cut by 1 base, the J end by 1 base, with 13 bases between. The CDR3 has 16 amino acids. The CDR3 loop reads CASSQVRQGGNYGYTF. As DNA, the CDR3 is TGCGCCAGCAGCCAAGTTCGGCAGGGAGGTAACTATGGCTACACCTTC.

J is TRBJ1-6 and V is TRBV11-2, with a tentative D call TRBD1 (6 bases). Deletions cut 1 base from V and 7 bases from J, with 8 bases between. Germline CDR1 SGHAT, CDR2 FQNNGV. This CDR3 has 14 residues. This CDR3 is CASSLGTGNSPLHF. The CDR3 DNA follows: TGTGCCAGCAGCTTAGGTACAGGGAATTCACCCCTCCACTTT.

CDR3 amino acids: CASRDLNGELFF. The CDR3 bases are TGTGCCAGCAGGGACTTGAACGGGGAGCTGTTTTTT. V gene TRBV6-6 combines with J gene TRBJ2-2; possibly TRBD2 for D (5 bases). The CDR3 consists of 12 residues. The germline CDR1 and CDR2 sequences are MNHNY and SVGAGI (reference sequence). The V gene lost 6 bases and the J gene lost 7 bases, with 9 bases spanning the gap.

The V and J genes are TRBV7-6 and TRBJ2-2, with D possibly being TRBD2 (5 bases). V was pared by 4 bases and J by 1 base, with 10 bases between. Germline V lookup: CDR1 SGHVS, CDR2 FNYEAQ. CDR3 size: 15 residues. The CDR3, as DNA: TGTGCCAGCAGCTCGGGGTGGGAGAACACCGGGGAGCTGTTTTTT. Translating gives CASSSGWENTGELFF.

The chain carries TRBV19 and TRBJ1-5; the D is unclear. Germline loops: CDR1 LNHDA, CDR2 SQIVND (reference sequence). The CDR3 consists of 12 residues. The V end lost 5 bases, the J end lost 11 bases, and 13 bases lay between the germline ends. CDR3 loop: CASSAQLTSQHF. The CDR3, as DNA: TGTGCCAGTAGTGCCCAACTCACGTCCCAGCATTTT.

The CDR3 spells CASSREANSPLHF. Written as DNA, the CDR3 is TGTGCCAGCAGCCGAGAGGCTAATTCACCCCTCCACTTT. V is TRBV7-2 and J is TRBJ1-6, with D uncertain. Germline lookup yields CDR1 SGHTA and CDR2 FQGNSA. The CDR3 totals 13 residues. Trimming took 5 bases from V and 6 from J, leaving 8 bases between them.

This chain joins TRBV5-1 and TRBJ2-1; TRBD1 might be the D (6 bases). This CDR3 is built from 16 residues. Trimming shortened V by 0 bases and J by 8 bases, and 18 bases separated the two germline ends. Germline V gene data show CDR1 as SGHRS and CDR2 as YFSETQ. The CDR3 is CASSLGLAGDIDEQFF. CDR3 coding DNA: TGCGCCAGCAGCTTGGGTTTAGCAGGGGATATAGATGAGCAGTTCTTC.

V is TRBV19 and J is TRBJ1-2; 7 bases fit TRBD1. The junction had 17 bases not matched to a gene; V was cut back by 7 bases and J by 6 bases. Germline CDR1 and CDR2: LNHDA and SQIVND (reference sequence). This CDR3 has 16 amino acids. In DNA form, the CDR3 reads TGTGCCAGTACCAACACCGGGACAGTGACTTGGGATGGCTACACCTTC. Protein sequence: CASTNTGTVTWDGYTF.

This chain uses TRBV19 with TRBJ1-1, with TRBD1 matching over 7 bases. Germline CDR1 is LNHDA and CDR2 is SQIVND (reference sequence). J was trimmed by 5 bases and V by 9 bases; bases with no gene match: 12. CDR3 length: 14 residues. The CDR3 DNA sequence: TGTGCCAGCGGGGACAGAAGTTTTAGAACTGAAGCTTTCTTT. Translation: CASGDRSFRTEAFF.

This chain connects TRBV5-6 to TRBJ1-2; possibly TRBD1 for D (5 bases). CDR1 SGHDT and CDR2 YYEEEE come from the germline V gene. The CDR3 is 14 residues long. Trimming removed 1 base from V and 5 bases from J, with 12 bases in between. CDR3 amino acids: CASSLLGLRYGYTF. The CDR3 DNA follows: TGTGCCAGCAGCTTGTTGGGGCTTCGGTATGGCTACACCTTC.

Points on this clone: Germline is not matched at one junction end, which may reflect a read error. The chain links TRBV28 to TRBJ2-7; 7 bases align to TRBD2. CDR3 size: 11 residues. CDR1 and CDR2 from the germline V gene are MDHEN and SYDVKM. The CDR3 loop reads CASSLQGGTDF. The CDR3 region has the DNA TGTGCCAGCAGTTTACAGGGAGGGACCGACTTC.

This sequence joins TRBV28 and TRBJ2-2, with 8 bases that match TRBD2. V lost 5 bases, J lost 2 bases, and 13 bases stayed unmatched. CDR3 length: 18 amino acids. CDR1 is MDHEN and CDR2 is SYDVKM in the germline V gene. The CDR3 spells CASSAIPWRGANTGELFF. DNA for the CDR3: TGTGCCAGCAGTGCTATCCCTTGGCGGGGGGCAAACACCGGGGAGCTGTTTTTT.

V is TRBV5-5 and J is TRBJ2-5; 7 bases agree with TRBD2. Trimming at V came to 4 bases and at J to 1 base, leaving 4 bases not matched to a gene. The CDR3 contains 14 residues. The germline CDR1 and CDR2 sequences are SGHKS and YYEKEE (reference sequence). The CDR3 reads CASSPGGSQETQYF. In DNA form, the CDR3 reads TGTGCCAGCAGCCCCGGCGGGAGCCAAGAGACCCAGTACTTC. The variable domain in full, completed from reference TRBV5-5 and TRBJ2-5, reads DAGVTQSPTHLIKTRGQQVTLRCSPISGHKSVSWYQQVLGQGPQFIFQYYEKEERGRGNFPDRFSARQFPNYSSELNVNALLLGDSALYLCASSPGGSQETQYFGPGTRLLVL.

V and J are TRBV18 and TRBJ1-2; D is unclear. Trimming pared 2 bases from V and 2 bases from J, leaving 18 bases between. The CDR3 is 17 amino acids. The germline V gene encodes CDR1 KGHSH and CDR2 LQKENI. The CDR3 DNA is TGTGCCAGCTCACCAACAGCGGGCGGAGGGCCGAACTATGGCTACACCTTC. As protein: CASSPTAGGGPNYGYTF.